This entry lists 25 T cell receptor beta chains sequenced from one sample in a study of molecular identifiers for immune sequencing clone quantification. TCRdb analysed the PCR reads with MiXCR anew, one entry per CDR3 protein. The sample lists hundreds of thousands of distinct CDR3 sequences, roughly 21% occurring once. Sample: naive CD8+ T cells from blood, with Jurkat cell RNA spiked in. The subset was: FACS-sorted CD8+CD4-CCR7+CD45RA+ naive T cells. The source is a human donor in good health. Some libraries in this study had Jurkat cell RNA spiked in.

The rearrangement uses TRBV27 and TRBJ2-7; D possibly corresponds to TRBD2 (7 bases). V lost 2 bases, J lost 8 bases, and 16 bases lay in between. CDR3 length: 14 residues. The germline CDR1 and CDR2 sequences are MNHEY and SMNVEV (reference sequence). The CDR3 here is CASSLGGGALKQYF. CDR3 bases: TGTGCCAGCAGTTTAGGGGGGGGGGCGTTGAAGCAGTACTTC.

There are many counts of this clonotype. The CDR3 DNA follows: TGTGCCAGCAGTGATAAGGGCTACTATGGCTACACCTTC. Translating gives CASSDKGYYGYTF. This sequence joins TRBV2 and TRBJ1-2; D uncertain. V lost 3 bases to trimming and J lost 3 bases, with 8 bases between them. The CDR3 loop spans 13 amino acids. Looked up from germline, CDR1 is SNHLY and CDR2 is FYNNEI.

This clonotype was seen ten or more times. The chain joins TRBV28 to TRBJ2-5, with 9 bases lining up with TRBD1. J lost 3 bases, V lost 8 bases, and 10 bases had no gene match. In germline, CDR1 is MDHEN, CDR2 SYDVKM. The CDR3 runs to 15 residues. CDR3 nucleotide sequence: TGTGCCAGCTGCCGGAACCGGGACAGGGAAGAGACCCAGTACTTC. It is translated as CASCRNRDREETQYF.

Concerning this clonotype: It may be a read error: a sequence one base away is much more abundant. This chain links TRBV4-1 with TRBJ2-7; weak D call: TRBD2 (5 bases). CDR1 and CDR2 from the germline V gene are MGHRA and YSYEKL. CDR3 length: 13 amino acids. The DNA of the CDR3 is TGCGCCAGCAGCCAAGAATCCGGTGGGGAGCAGCACTTC. Its protein product is CASSQESGGEQHF.

This clonotype was picked up many times. V gene TRBV28 combines with J gene TRBJ2-1; D is undetermined. This CDR3 has 15 amino acids. From germline, CDR1 is MDHEN and CDR2 SYDVKM. V gave up 7 bases and J gave up 0 bases, with 13 bases separating them. CDR3 protein: CASTPRPSSYNEQFF. In DNA, the CDR3 is TGTGCCAGCACCCCTAGACCCAGCTCCTACAATGAGCAGTTCTTC.

The table lists this clonotype with many counts. The CDR3 loop reads CASTRDGIQETQYF. In nucleotides, the CDR3 is TGTGCCAGCACTCGGGACGGAATTCAAGAGACCCAGTACTTC. The V gene is TRBV6-1, the J gene TRBJ2-5; tentatively, D is TRBD1 or TRBD2 (5 bases each). Germline CDR1 reads MNHNS; CDR2 reads SASEGT. The CDR3 loop spans 14 amino acids. Deletions cut 7 bases from V and 2 bases from J, with 14 bases between.

Regarding this clonotype: A much larger clone differs by one base, so this may be a read error. The CDR3 nucleotides are TGTGCCGTCAGTGAAGGCGGGGGTCAAGAGACCCAGTACTTC. Translation gives CAVSEGGGQETQYF. The chain has TRBV10-3 and TRBJ2-5; TRBD2 matches at 7 bases. The CDR3 extends over 14 amino acids. Germline CDR1 and CDR2: ENHRY and SYGVKD.

This clonotype was seen ten or more times. As DNA, the CDR3 is TGTGCCAGCAGCTTAGGGGGGATCTACGAGCAGTACTTC. Residues: CASSLGGIYEQYF. This chain links TRBV5-6 with TRBJ2-7; D assignment may be TRBD1 or TRBD2 (6 bases each). The CDR3 spans 13 residues. Germline V CDR1 and CDR2: SGHDT, YYEEEE. Trimming removed 2 bases at V and 3 bases at J, with 9 bases between.

This clonotype came up many times. J is TRBJ2-5 and V is TRBV14; the D call may be TRBD1 or TRBD2 (5 bases each). The CDR3 totals 13 residues. Trimming left V 0 bases short and J 11 bases short, with 13 bases between. The germline gives CDR1 SGHDN, CDR2 FVKESK. This CDR3 is CASSQDWGTIQYF. CDR3 nucleotides: TGTGCCAGCAGCCAAGATTGGGGGACGATTCAGTACTTC.

About this clonotype itself: This may stem from a read error, because a much larger clone lies one nucleotide away. The rearrangement joins TRBV14 to TRBJ2-7; 12 bases line up with TRBD2. Germline CDR1 SGHDN, CDR2 FVKESK. The CDR3 spans 15 residues. This chain's CDR3 is CASGQASGRGYEQYF. The CDR3 region has the DNA TGTGCCAGCGGCCAAGCTAGCGGGAGGGGGTACGAGCAGTACTTC.

This clonotype was detected many times. J is TRBJ2-3 and V is TRBV7-9; D is possibly TRBD1 (6 bases). V gave up 4 bases and J gave up 3 bases, with 20 bases separating them. In germline, CDR1 is SEHNR, CDR2 FQNEAQ (reference sequence). The CDR3 loop spans 17 amino acids. The CDR3: CASSSLTGTHWTDTQYF. As DNA, the CDR3 is TGTGCCAGCAGCTCCCTTACCGGGACACACTGGACAGATACGCAGTATTTT.

Details on this clonotype: This may be a read error, as it is one base from a much larger clone. The genes are TRBV13 and TRBJ2-7; 9 nucleotides match TRBD1. This CDR3 comprises 15 residues. V lost 5 bases, J lost 5 bases, and 10 bases stayed unmatched. Germline assignment: CDR1 PRHDT and CDR2 FYEKMQ (reference sequence). The CDR3 loop reads CASSDATGGWHEQYF. The DNA for the CDR3 is TGTGCCAGCAGCGATGCCACAGGGGGCTGGCACGAGCAGTACTTC.

This clonotype appeared many times. CDR3 coding DNA: TGCAGCGTTGAAGATCCAGTCGGAGGTTACAATGAGCAGTTCTTC. This gives the protein CSVEDPVGGYNEQFF. The chain links TRBV29-1 to TRBJ2-1, with a possible D match to TRBD2 (5 bases). CDR1 is SQVTM, CDR2 ANQGSEA, per germline. The CDR3 loop spans 15 amino acids. Deletions cut 0 bases from V and 4 bases from J, with 13 bases between.

This clonotype was seen more than once but under ten times. The chain carries TRBV5-5 and TRBJ1-4; D unclear. The V end lost 1 base, the J end lost 12 bases, and 16 bases lay between the germline ends. The CDR3 extends over 14 amino acids. Germline loops: CDR1 SGHKS, CDR2 YYEKEE (reference sequence). The DNA for the CDR3 is TGTGCCAGCAGCTTGCCCCAGTTTCCCCACGAACTGTTTTTT. Translated, it gives CASSLPQFPHELFF.

The V call is TRBV12-3 or TRBV12-4, the J call TRBJ2-5; tentatively, D is TRBD1 (6 bases). The CDR3 has 18 amino acids. The germline V and J ends were trimmed by 0 bases and 0 bases, with 17 bases remaining between them. DNA of the CDR3: TGTGCCAGCAGTTTAGCTAAGGGACAAGTAGGCGACCAAGAGACCCAGTACTTC. It codes for CASSLAKGQVGDQETQYF.

Notes on this clonotype: One end of the junction is discordant with germline, which a read error may explain. The chain is built from TRBV30 and TRBJ2-1; tentatively, D is TRBD1 or TRBD2 (5 bases each). CDR1 is GTSNPN, CDR2 SVGIG, per germline (reference sequence). The CDR3 is 15 amino acids. CDR3 amino acids: CAWSGRGAGYNGQFF. The CDR3 bases are TGTGCCTGGAGTGGGAGAGGGGCAGGGTACAATGGGCAGTTCTTC.

This clonotype was seen many times. The chain joins TRBV5-4 to TRBJ2-5; the match to TRBD1 covers 11 bases. This CDR3 spans 15 amino acids. Germline lookup yields CDR1 SGHNT and CDR2 YYREEE (reference sequence). After removal of 4 bases from V and 6 bases from J, the junction contained 8 bases not matched to a gene. Written as DNA, the CDR3 is TGTGCCAGCAGCCAAGGACAGGGGGCGCCGCAGACCCAGTACTTC. This sequence encodes CASSQGQGAPQTQYF.

This clonotype was seen repeatedly, ten times or more. The V gene is TRBV6-5, the J gene TRBJ2-1; 8 bases match TRBD1. Germline values: CDR1 MNHEY, CDR2 SVGAGI. The CDR3 is 15 residues long. Trimming removed 0 bases from V and 9 bases from J; junction bases left unmatched: 7. In DNA, the CDR3 is TGTGCCAGCAGTTACTCGTACGGACAGGGTATTGAGCAGTTCTTC. Amino acid sequence: CASSYSYGQGIEQFF.

This clonotype was counted ten times or more. The V gene is TRBV29-1, the J gene TRBJ2-3, with TRBD2 as a possible D gene (5 bases). The CDR3 has 11 residues. The V end was cut by 3 bases, the J end by 6 bases, with 7 bases between. Per the germline V gene, CDR1 is SQVTM and CDR2 is ANQGSEA. CDR3 loop: CSVDIADTQYF. CDR3 DNA: TGCAGCGTTGATATAGCGGATACGCAGTATTTT.

The table lists this clonotype with many counts. J is TRBJ2-2 and V is TRBV6-5; 12 nucleotides align to TRBD2. Germline V gene lookup returns CDR1 MNHEY and CDR2 SVGAGI. V shed 6 bases, J shed 6 bases, and the junction held 5 bases outside the gene matches. The CDR3 covers 15 residues. The CDR3 is CASRRLAGAAGELFF. The CDR3 DNA is TGTGCCAGCAGACGACTAGCGGGAGCGGCCGGGGAGCTGTTTTTT.

Of note for this clonotype: This sequence may be a read error, since a much larger clone differs from it by one base. The chain carries TRBV5-1 and TRBJ2-7; D is unresolved. V lost 3 bases, J lost 6 bases, and 13 bases lay in between. The CDR3 has 13 residues. Germline-derived CDR1 and CDR2 are SGHRS and YFSETQ. In DNA, the CDR3 is TGCGCCAGCAGCTCAACCAACCCTCTCGAGCAGTACTTC. As protein: CASSSTNPLEQYF.

A note on this clonotype: This may be a read error: a much more frequent sequence differs by one nucleotide. The chain links TRBV20-1 to TRBJ2-7; D is unclear. The CDR3 extends over 15 amino acids. CDR1 is DFQATT, CDR2 SNEGSKA, per germline (reference sequence). The V gene lost 3 bases and the J gene lost 1 base, with 16 bases spanning the gap. CDR3 nucleotides: TGCAGTGCTAGTCATTTCCAGTGTATTTCCTACGAGCAGTACTTC. This gives the protein CSASHFQCISYEQYF.

About this clonotype: A read error may produce the germline difference seen at one junction end. The CDR3 DNA reads TGTGCCAGCAGCGAGGGAGGGACAGTCACCGGGGAGCTGTCTTTT. Its translation is CASSEGGTVTGELSF. The chain joins TRBV9 to TRBJ2-2; the D call may be TRBD1 or TRBD2 (7 bases each). Looked up from germline, CDR1 is SGDLS and CDR2 is YYNGEE. This CDR3 comprises 15 residues.

This clonotype was counted at least ten times. This rearrangement joins TRBV11-3 to TRBJ2-1; 11 bases fit TRBD2. V shed 4 bases and J 4 bases; nucleotides not matched to a gene: 18. The germline V gene has CDR1 SGHNT and CDR2 YENEEA. This CDR3 has 20 residues. CDR3 DNA sequence: TGTGCCAGCAGCTCCTGGTCCGGGACTAGCGGACCCACGGGGTACAATGAGCAGTTCTTC. Translation: CASSSWSGTSGPTGYNEQFF.

This clonotype has a count of ten or more. CDR3 protein: CASSGFRGDEQYF. The CDR3 DNA follows: TGTGCCAGCAGTGGATTCAGGGGGGACGAGCAGTACTTC. The V and J genes are TRBV2 and TRBJ2-7, with D perhaps TRBD1 (7 bases). This CDR3 has 13 residues. The ends were cut back, 4 bases at V and 5 bases at J, with 12 bases in the middle. From germline, CDR1 is SNHLY and CDR2 FYNNEI.